This T cell receptor (beta chain) was observed in a study of molecular identifiers for immune sequencing clone quantification. Across the whole study: In replicates, RNA from approximately 20,000 or 98,000 naive CD8 cells was divided five ways and four parts were sequenced.

This clonotype has a count of ten or more. Its matching antigen is unknown. Per germline, CDR1 MNHNY and CDR2 SVGAGI (reference sequence). The CDR3 is made up of 13 amino acids. After removal of 2 bases from V and 6 bases from J, the junction contained 0 bases not matched to a gene. Based on a CD8+CD4-CCR7+CD45RA+ profile, naive CD8 T cells were sorted. Previously published methods and listed TCR primers were used for the bulk TCR libraries. Via MiXCR, TCRdb re-called the PCR reads, giving one row per CDR3 protein. The sample contains 40,000 to 50,000 distinct CDR3 sequences, roughly a fifth of which appear only once. Study results and caveats: Jurkat TCR RNA spiked in from one cell reportedly remained identifiable amid approximately 970,000 naive cells.

J is TRBJ2-1 and V is TRBV6-6; 8 bases match TRBD2. The TCR was taken from a human donor in good health. Some libraries in this study had Jurkat cell RNA spiked in. Input material: naive CD8+ T cells from blood, with Jurkat cell RNA spiked in. The sample's subset: FACS-sorted CD8+CD4-CCR7+CD45RA+ naive T cells. The CDR3, as DNA: TGTGCCAGCAGTTACGGGACTAGCAATGAGCAGTTCTTC. Amino acid sequence: CASSYGTSNEQFF.